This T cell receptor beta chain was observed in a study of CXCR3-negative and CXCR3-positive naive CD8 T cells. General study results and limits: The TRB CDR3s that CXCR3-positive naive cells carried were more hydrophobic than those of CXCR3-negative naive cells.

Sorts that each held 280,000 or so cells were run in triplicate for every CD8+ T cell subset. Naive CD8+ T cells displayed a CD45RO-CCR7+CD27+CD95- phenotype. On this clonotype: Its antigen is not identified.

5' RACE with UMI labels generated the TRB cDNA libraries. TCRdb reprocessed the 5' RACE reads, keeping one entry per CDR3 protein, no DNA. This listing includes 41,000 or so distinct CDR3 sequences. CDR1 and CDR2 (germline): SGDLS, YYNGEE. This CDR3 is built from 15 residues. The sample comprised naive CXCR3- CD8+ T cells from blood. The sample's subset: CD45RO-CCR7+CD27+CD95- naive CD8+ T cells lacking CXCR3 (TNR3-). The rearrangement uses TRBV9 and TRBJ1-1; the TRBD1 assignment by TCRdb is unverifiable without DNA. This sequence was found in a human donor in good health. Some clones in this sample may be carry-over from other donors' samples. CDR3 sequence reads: CASSAPGTGGTEAFF.